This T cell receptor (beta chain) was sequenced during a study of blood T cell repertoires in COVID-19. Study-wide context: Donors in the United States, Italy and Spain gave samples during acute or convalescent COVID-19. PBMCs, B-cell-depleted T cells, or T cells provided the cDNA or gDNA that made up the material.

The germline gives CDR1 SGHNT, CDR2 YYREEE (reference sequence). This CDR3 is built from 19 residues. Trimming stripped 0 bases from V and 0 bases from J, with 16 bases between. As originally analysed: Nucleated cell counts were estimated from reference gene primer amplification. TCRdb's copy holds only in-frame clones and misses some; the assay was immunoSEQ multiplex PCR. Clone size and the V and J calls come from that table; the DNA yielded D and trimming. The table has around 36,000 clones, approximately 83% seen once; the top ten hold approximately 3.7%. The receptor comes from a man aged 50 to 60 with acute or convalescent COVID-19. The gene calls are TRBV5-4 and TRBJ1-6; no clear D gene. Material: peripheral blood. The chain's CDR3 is CASSLGYDNPSSYNSPLHF. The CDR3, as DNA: TGTGCCAGCAGCTTGGGGTACGACAATCCGAGCTCCTATAATTCACCCCTCCACTTT.